These T cell receptor beta chains were read from a single sample in a study of shared clonotypes between healthy human individuals. The data were produced by immunoSEQ multiplex PCR, yet TCRdb's version contains in-frame clones alone and is incomplete. This sample carries 2.3 million or so clones, 85% to 95% of them seen once, and the ten largest clones take under 0.45%. The sequenced sample consisted of naive CD4+ T cells from PBMCs. These receptors were obtained from a man aged 18 to 30 in good health. Some clones in this sample may be carry-over from other donors' samples. CDR3s include the opening cysteine and the closing phenylalanine or tryptophan. The order of the fields is V gene, D gene, J gene, clone size, CDR3 protein, CDR3 DNA. The D gene is left open where the match is weak. The size of a clone is reported for some rows only, either as once, few or many, or as a class for expanded clones.

v_call: TRBV28
d_call: .
j_call: TRBJ2-7
clone_size: .
cdr3_aa: CASSLSVSDEQYF
cdr3_nt: TGTGCCAGCAGTTTATCAGTGTCGGACGAGCAGTACTTC

v_call: TRBV28
d_call: .
j_call: TRBJ1-1
clone_size: .
cdr3_aa: CASSSLPLESDTEAFF
cdr3_nt: TGTGCCAGCAGTTCTCTCCCTCTCGAATCAGACACTGAAGCTTTCTTT

v_call: TRBV11-2
d_call: TRBD2
j_call: TRBJ2-7
clone_size: .
cdr3_aa: CASSSSGWGSYEQYF
cdr3_nt: TGTGCCAGCAGCTCTAGCGGCTGGGGTTCCTACGAGCAGTACTTC

v_call: TRBV19
d_call: .
j_call: TRBJ2-2
clone_size: .
cdr3_aa: CASSVGTGPGELFF
cdr3_nt: TGTGCCAGTAGTGTGGGGACGGGGCCCGGGGAGCTGTTTTTT

v_call: TRBV7-3
d_call: .
j_call: TRBJ1-1
clone_size: .
cdr3_aa: CASSLQGGTEAFF
cdr3_nt: TGTGCCAGCAGCTTACAGGGCGGCACTGAAGCTTTCTTT

v_call: TRBV7-9
d_call: .
j_call: TRBJ2-5
clone_size: .
cdr3_aa: CASSLMAREETQYF
cdr3_nt: TGTGCCAGCAGCTTAATGGCCAGGGAAGAGACCCAGTACTTC

v_call: TRBV7-3
d_call: .
j_call: TRBJ2-3
clone_size: .
cdr3_aa: CASSLHRSDTQYF
cdr3_nt: TGTGCCAGCAGCTTACACAGGTCGGATACGCAGTATTTT

v_call: TRBV30
d_call: TRBD2
j_call: TRBJ2-5
clone_size: .
cdr3_aa: CAWRPGLAGAETQYF
cdr3_nt: TGTGCCTGGAGACCGGGGCTAGCGGGAGCGGAGACCCAGTACTTC

v_call: TRBV5-1
d_call: .
j_call: TRBJ2-7
clone_size: .
cdr3_aa: CASSLSQDYEQYF
cdr3_nt: TGCGCCAGCAGCTTGAGTCAGGACTACGAGCAGTACTTC

v_call: TRBV5-6
d_call: TRBD1
j_call: TRBJ1-5
clone_size: .
cdr3_aa: CASTRYRGGGRQPQHF
cdr3_nt: TGTGCCAGCACCCGATACAGGGGAGGGGGTAGGCAGCCCCAGCATTTT

v_call: TRBV5-1
d_call: .
j_call: TRBJ2-5
clone_size: .
cdr3_aa: CASSLLVTDPPNF
cdr3_nt: TGCGCCAGCAGCTTGTTGGTTACCGACCCCCCGAACTTC

v_call: TRBV10-3
d_call: TRBD1
j_call: TRBJ1-1
clone_size: .
cdr3_aa: CATGGQGGINEAFF
cdr3_nt: TGTGCCACCGGGGGACAGGGAGGGATTAATGAAGCTTTCTTT

v_call: TRBV5-4
d_call: .
j_call: TRBJ1-3
clone_size: .
cdr3_aa: CASKPDGYSGNTIYF
cdr3_nt: TGTGCCAGCAAACCGGACGGATACTCTGGAAACACCATATATTTT

v_call: TRBV10-3
d_call: TRBD1
j_call: TRBJ1-6
clone_size: .
cdr3_aa: CAISEGDRDNSPLHF
cdr3_nt: TGTGCCATCAGTGAAGGGGACAGGGATAATTCACCCCTCCACTTT

v_call: TRBV29-1
d_call: .
j_call: TRBJ1-2
clone_size: .
cdr3_aa: CSVPTKRGGDLTF
cdr3_nt: TGCAGCGTTCCGACTAAAAGGGGAGGGGACCTGACCTTC

v_call: TRBV2
d_call: .
j_call: TRBJ2-1
clone_size: .
cdr3_aa: CATARDPYNEQFF
cdr3_nt: TGTGCCACCGCGCGGGACCCCTACAATGAGCAGTTCTTC

v_call: TRBV7-8
d_call: .
j_call: TRBJ1-5
clone_size: .
cdr3_aa: CASSLEGGHGQPQHF
cdr3_nt: TGTGCCAGCAGCCTAGAGGGGGGGCACGGTCAGCCCCAGCATTTT

v_call: TRBV28
d_call: .
j_call: TRBJ1-2
clone_size: .
cdr3_aa: CASSFGSATSQIQLRYTF
cdr3_nt: TGTGCCAGCAGTTTTGGCTCCGCGACTTCACAGATACAACTCCGCTACACCTTC

v_call: TRBV27
d_call: TRBD1
j_call: TRBJ1-5
clone_size: .
cdr3_aa: CASSRLDRGSNQPQHF
cdr3_nt: TGTGCCAGCAGCCGTCTCGACAGGGGAAGCAATCAGCCCCAGCATTTT

v_call: TRBV7-3
d_call: .
j_call: TRBJ1-1
clone_size: few
cdr3_aa: CASSLEGDTEAFF
cdr3_nt: TGTGCCAGCAGCTTAGAGGGAGACACTGAAGCTTTCTTT

v_call: TRBV19
d_call: .
j_call: TRBJ2-2
clone_size: .
cdr3_aa: CASSPKEANTGELFF
cdr3_nt: TGTGCCAGTAGTCCCAAGGAAGCGAACACCGGGGAGCTGTTTTTT